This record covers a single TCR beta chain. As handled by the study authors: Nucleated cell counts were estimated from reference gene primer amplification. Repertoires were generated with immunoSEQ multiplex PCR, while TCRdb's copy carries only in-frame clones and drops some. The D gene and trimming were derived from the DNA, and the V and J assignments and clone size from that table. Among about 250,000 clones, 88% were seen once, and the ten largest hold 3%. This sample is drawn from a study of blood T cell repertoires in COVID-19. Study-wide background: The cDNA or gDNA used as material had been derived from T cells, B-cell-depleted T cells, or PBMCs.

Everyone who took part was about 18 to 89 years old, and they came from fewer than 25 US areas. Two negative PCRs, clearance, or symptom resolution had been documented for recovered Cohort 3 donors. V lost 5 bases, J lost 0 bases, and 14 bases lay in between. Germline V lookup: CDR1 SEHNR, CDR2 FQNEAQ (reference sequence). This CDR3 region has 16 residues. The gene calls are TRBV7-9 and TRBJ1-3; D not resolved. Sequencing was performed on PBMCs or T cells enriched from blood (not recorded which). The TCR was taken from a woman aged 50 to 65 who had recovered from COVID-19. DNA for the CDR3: TGTGCCAGCAGCAGGGCGTCGGTCAACTCTGGAAACACCATATATTTT. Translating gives CASSRASVNSGNTIYF.